What follows are 2 T cell receptor beta chains derived from one specimen sequenced in a study of blood T cell repertoires in COVID-19. The protocol was immunoSEQ multiplex PCR, while the TCRdb copy is restricted to in-frame clones and leaves out a portion. The sample includes roughly 78,000 clones, about nine tenths seen only once; the top ten take roughly 1.9%. Sequencing used peripheral blood. The receptors come from a woman in her sixties or seventies with acute or convalescent COVID-19.

The gene calls are TRBV28 and TRBJ1-4, with D perhaps matching TRBD1 (6 bases). This CDR3 spans 15 amino acids. The germline V gene encodes CDR1 MDHEN and CDR2 SYDVKM. V lost 9 bases and J 4 bases, leaving 18 bases between the germline ends. CDR3 residues: CASLGPTGVNEKLFF. The CDR3 DNA is TGTGCCAGTCTAGGCCCGACAGGTGTTAATGAAAAACTGTTTTTT.

The J gene is TRBJ2-7, the V gene TRBV21-1; the table's D call, TRBD1, has no DNA check behind it. TRBV21-1 is recorded as a pseudogene. This CDR3 has 16 residues. The CDR3 loop reads CATPATGQQSSYEQYF. DNA for the CDR3: TGTGCCACACCGGCGACAGGGCAGCAGAGCTCCTACGAGCAGTACTTC.